A selection of T cell receptor beta chains follows, all from one sample in a study of blood T cell repertoires in COVID-19. The method was immunoSEQ multiplex PCR; TCRdb's version includes in-frame clones alone and lacks a portion of them. The table has 60,000 to 70,000 clones, around 92% seen once. Sequencing was performed on peripheral blood. These TCRs come from a human donor with active COVID-19. The donor label of this sample is uncertain. CDR3s include the opening cysteine and the closing phenylalanine or tryptophan. D genes are given only for firm matches. Some rows have no size entry. The others give once, few or many, or a class for an expanded clone.

D: TRBD1
size: .
J: TRBJ2-1
V: TRBV4-1
CDR3: CASSRDQGTGRNEQFF
DNA: TGCGCCAGCAGCCGTGATCAGGGGACAGGGCGCAATGAGCAGTTCTTC

D: .
size: .
J: TRBJ2-3
V: TRBV6-1
CDR3: CASSERGLGTDTQYF
DNA: TGTGCCAGCAGTGAGAGGGGACTTGGCACAGATACGCAGTATTTT

D: TRBD2
size: once
J: TRBJ2-3
V: TRBV18
CDR3: CASSGLAGARDTQYF
DNA: TGTGCCAGCTCAGGACTAGCGGGAGCACGGGATACGCAGTATTTT

D: TRBD1
size: .
J: TRBJ1-5
V: TRBV28
CDR3: CASSSGQNSNQPQHF
DNA: TGTGCCAGCAGTTCGGGACAGAATAGCAATCAGCCCCAGCATTTT

D: .
size: once
J: TRBJ1-5
V: TRBV12-3/TRBV12-4
CDR3: CASSRGRQPQHF
DNA: TGTGCCAGCAGTCGCGGTAGACAGCCCCAGCATTTT

D: .
size: .
J: TRBJ2-7
V: TRBV5-5
CDR3: CASTYLTSFDEQYF
DNA: TGTGCCAGCACCTACCTGACAAGCTTCGACGAGCAGTACTTC

D: .
size: .
J: TRBJ1-4
V: TRBV6-2/TRBV6-3
CDR3: CASSYSVSGANEKLFF
DNA: TGTGCCAGCAGTTACTCAGTCAGCGGCGCTAATGAAAAACTGTTTTTT

D: TRBD1
size: .
J: TRBJ1-2
V: TRBV18
CDR3: CASSPDRGQGYTF
DNA: TGTGCCAGCTCACCGGACAGGGGGCAGGGCTACACCTTC

D: .
size: .
J: TRBJ2-2
V: TRBV14
CDR3: CASSQVLHTGELFF
DNA: TGTGCCAGCAGCCAAGTACTCCACACCGGGGAGCTGTTTTTT

D: TRBD1
size: .
J: TRBJ1-1
V: TRBV7-9
CDR3: CASSFDRGYTEAFF
DNA: TGTGCCAGCAGCTTTGACAGGGGGTACACTGAAGCTTTCTTT

D: TRBD1
size: .
J: TRBJ1-1
V: TRBV6-4
CDR3: CASSLTGQAAEAFF
DNA: TGTGCCAGCAGCTTGACAGGACAGGCCGCTGAAGCTTTCTTT

D: .
size: .
J: TRBJ2-2
V: TRBV5-1
CDR3: CASSLGGGSGTGELFF
DNA: TGCGCCAGCAGCCTGGGGGGCGGAAGTGGCACCGGGGAGCTGTTTTTT

D: .
size: few
J: TRBJ1-4
V: TRBV27
CDR3: CASRRRGLGTNEKLFF
DNA: TGTGCCAGCAGGAGACGGGGTTTGGGGACTAATGAAAAACTGTTTTTT

D: .
size: .
J: TRBJ2-2
V: TRBV5-1
CDR3: CASSLASGSVTGELFF
DNA: TGCGCCAGCAGCTTGGCCTCCGGGAGCGTTACCGGGGAGCTGTTTTTT

D: TRBD1
size: .
J: TRBJ2-6
V: TRBV20-1
CDR3: CSASQGASGANVLTF
DNA: TGCAGTGCTAGTCAGGGGGCATCTGGGGCCAACGTCCTGACTTTC

D: .
size: .
J: TRBJ1-3
V: TRBV5-3
CDR3: CARSPICAGNTIYF
DNA: TGTGCCAGAAGCCCTATATGTGCGGGAAACACCATATATTTT

D: .
size: .
J: TRBJ2-1
V: TRBV7-3
CDR3: CASSTRRGEQFF
DNA: TGTGCCAGCAGCACTCGGAGGGGTGAGCAGTTCTTC

D: .
size: .
J: TRBJ2-3
V: TRBV5-1
CDR3: CASSLLQGTDTQYF
DNA: TGCGCCAGCAGCTTGCTACAGGGTACAGATACGCAGTATTTT

D: TRBD2
size: .
J: TRBJ2-7
V: TRBV5-1
CDR3: CASSLQASGSDEQYF
DNA: TGCGCCAGCAGCTTGCAGGCTAGCGGGAGCGACGAGCAGTACTTC

D: TRBD2
size: few
J: TRBJ2-7
V: TRBV27
CDR3: CASSYLAGTYEQYF
DNA: TGTGCCAGCAGCTATCTAGCGGGAACCTACGAGCAGTACTTC

D: .
size: .
J: TRBJ1-5
V: TRBV7-8
CDR3: CASSLGWGRGGQPQHF
DNA: TGTGCCAGCAGCTTAGGTTGGGGCAGGGGTGGCCAGCCCCAGCATTTT

D: TRBD2
size: few
J: TRBJ2-1
V: TRBV18
CDR3: CASFFTSGSYNEQFF
DNA: TGTGCCAGCTTCTTTACTAGCGGCTCCTACAATGAGCAGTTCTTC

D: .
size: .
J: TRBJ2-3
V: TRBV4-3
CDR3: CASSQRIHTDTQYF
DNA: TGCGCCAGCAGCCAGCGGATACACACAGATACGCAGTATTTT

D: .
size: few
J: TRBJ1-6
V: TRBV4-3
CDR3: CASSQEGRGRESPLHF
DNA: TGCGCCAGCAGCCAAGAAGGGCGGGGTAGGGAATCACCCCTCCACTTT

D: .
size: .
J: TRBJ2-1
V: TRBV20-1
CDR3: CSASSLGMRDFGNEQFF
DNA: .

D: TRBD2
size: .
J: TRBJ2-5
V: TRBV10-1
CDR3: CAKPTSGSGAQETQYF
DNA: TGCGCCAAGCCGACTAGCGGGAGTGGGGCCCAAGAGACCCAGTACTTC

D: .
size: .
J: TRBJ1-5
V: TRBV7-9
CDR3: CASSLVSAGLGPQHF
DNA: TGTGCCAGCAGCTTAGTCTCGGCGGGCCTAGGGCCCCAGCATTTT

D: TRBD2
size: .
J: TRBJ2-4
V: TRBV9
CDR3: CASSPFRGTSGSGAKNIQYF
DNA: TGTGCCAGCAGCCCCTTCCGGGGGACTAGCGGGAGCGGAGCCAAAAACATTCAGTACTTC

D: .
size: .
J: TRBJ2-3
V: TRBV6-5
CDR3: CASTRGPSTDTQYF
DNA: TGTGCCAGCACAAGGGGCCCTAGCACAGATACGCAGTATTTT

D: .
size: .
J: TRBJ1-1
V: TRBV9
CDR3: CASSPSQGTNTEAFF
DNA: TGTGCCAGCAGCCCCTCCCAGGGGACGAACACTGAAGCTTTCTTT

D: TRBD1
size: .
J: TRBJ1-4
V: TRBV4-3
CDR3: CASSQEQGRTEKLFF
DNA: TGCGCCAGCAGCCAAGAACAGGGGCGTACTGAAAAACTGTTTTTT

D: .
size: .
J: TRBJ2-5
V: TRBV4-1
CDR3: CASSLNPSLANQETQYF
DNA: TGCGCCAGCAGCCTTAACCCGAGCCTAGCGAACCAAGAGACCCAGTACTTC

D: .
size: .
J: TRBJ2-5
V: TRBV7-8
CDR3: CASSLTPQGETQYF
DNA: TGTGCCAGCAGCTTAACCCCACAGGGTGAGACCCAGTACTTC

D: .
size: .
J: TRBJ1-2
V: TRBV6-6
CDR3: CASTLAAPHGYTF
DNA: TGTGCCAGCACGCTCGCGGCCCCTCATGGCTACACCTTC

D: TRBD1
size: .
J: TRBJ2-7
V: TRBV30
CDR3: CAWTRTGGIGEQYF
DNA: TGTGCCTGGACCCGGACAGGGGGTATCGGCGAGCAGTACTTC

D: TRBD2
size: .
J: TRBJ2-1
V: TRBV20-1
CDR3: CSASGGREGNEQFF
DNA: TGCAGTGCTAGTGGTGGGCGGGAGGGCAATGAGCAGTTCTTC

D: .
size: few
J: TRBJ2-5
V: TRBV5-4
CDR3: CASSSLEEEETQYF
DNA: TGTGCCAGCAGCAGTCTTGAGGAGGAAGAGACCCAGTACTTC

D: TRBD2
size: .
J: TRBJ2-1
V: TRBV10-3
CDR3: CAISDQSGGGSERFF
DNA: TGTGCCATCAGTGACCAATCGGGGGGTGGATCTGAGCGGTTCTTC

D: .
size: .
J: TRBJ2-5
V: TRBV10-3
CDR3: CAISESGAEETQYF
DNA: TGTGCCATCAGTGAGTCGGGGGCGGAAGAGACCCAGTACTTC

D: TRBD2
size: .
J: TRBJ2-1
V: TRBV11-2
CDR3: CASSPASGRAGKFF
DNA: TGTGCCAGCAGCCCCGCTAGCGGGAGGGCCGGTAAGTTCTTC

D: .
size: .
J: TRBJ2-7
V: TRBV7-2
CDR3: CASSLEHGGPYEQYF
DNA: TGTGCCAGCAGCTTAGAACATGGGGGCCCCTACGAGCAGTACTTC

D: .
size: few
J: TRBJ2-2
V: TRBV27
CDR3: CASSLSGGASTGELFF
DNA: TGTGCCAGCAGTTTAAGTGGGGGGGCAAGCACCGGGGAGCTGTTTTTT

D: .
size: .
J: TRBJ2-2
V: TRBV28
CDR3: CASSLKPPSRINTGELFF
DNA: TGTGCCAGCAGTCTCAAACCCCCGTCGCGAATTAACACCGGGGAGCTGTTTTTT

D: TRBD1
size: .
J: TRBJ1-5
V: TRBV23-1
CDR3: CASSPWTGGENQPQHF
DNA: TGCGCCAGCAGTCCCTGGACAGGGGGAGAGAATCAGCCCCAGCATTTT